This T cell receptor (beta chain) came from a study of CD8 T cells in Susac syndrome (dated by TCRdb to about 2019). Background for the entire study: Of the Susac syndrome patients who were sequenced, more than five had clinically active disease and fewer than ten were in clinical remission. At blood withdrawal, Susac syndrome patients were therapy-naive, treated with corticosteroids (with IVIg additionally given to some), or treated with IVIg alone. Whether CD8+ T cell activation and differentiation in Susac syndrome was antigen driven was tested using repertoire sequencing.

RNA was extracted using the RNeasy kit, and about 0.5 to 1 ug of the RNA was reverse transcribed with random hexamers. TCR beta CDR3 regions were amplified with the immunoSEQ multiplex PCR assay covering 54 Vbeta and 13 Jbeta segments. To correct PCR amplification bias, a synthetic template baseline was used for both primer optimization and computational correction. As for how the authors treated the data: Reads were assigned to V, D and J genes according to IMGT and analyzed in immunoSEQ Analyzer, with only productive sequences retained. To calculate clonality, Shannon entropy was normalized by log2 of the number of productive unique sequences and then subtracted from one. Public and private clones were assessed among the 100 most prevalent clones of each patient and control. Clones were defined as Susac-specific when absent from the healthy and MS cohorts, from 1052 published viral clones and from other ImmuneACCESS disease sequences. The public reads were reprocessed in TCRdb via fastp at Q25 and MiXCR, keeping in-frame beta chains. Every entry covers one CDR3 protein and lists the most common genes and DNA from its rows. These V and J calls derive from TCRdb rather than the authors' analysis. This sample comprises 200,000 to 250,000 distinct CDR3 sequences, less than 95% of them detected only once. Of the sample, around 0.15% falls within the top ten clones.

Via the germline V gene (reference sequence), CDR1 is DFQATT and CDR2 SNEGSKA. V gives up 2 bases and J gives up 5 bases, and the segment between their germline ends measures 15 bases. From its cysteine to its phenylalanine, the CDR3 spans 14 amino acids. Only the CDR3 region is kept as DNA, spanning 42 bases read in frame from base 1. On the study overall, not on this receptor specifically: The study acknowledged that relatively few individuals were included in the TCR sequencing and HLA analysis. In patients with Susac syndrome, the CD4+ T cell repertoire showed no detectable clonal expansion.

Peripheral blood CD8+ and CD4+ T cells from healthy donors, Susac syndrome patients and multiple sclerosis patients were profiled using high-throughput TCR beta sequencing. The Susac syndrome patients fulfilled recently defined diagnostic criteria for either definite or probable disease. Bulk CD8+ and CD4+ T cells were purified magnetically by negative isolation, whereas CD8+ TEMRA cells were enriched by FACS. Blood was collected in EDTA tubes and processed within 24 hours, with PBMCs isolated through density gradient centrifugation. PBMCs destined for TCR sequencing were cryopreserved in liquid nitrogen and later thawed in a 37 °C water bath. The sorted or isolated CD4+, CD8+ and CD8+ TEMRA cells reached a purity of at least 90%. Details on this clonotype: There is no known antigen for this receptor. Qualities for individual bases were not recorded, and no much larger clone is one base off.

The chain joins TRBV20-1 to TRBJ1-2, with no reliable assignment of the D segment. The source of this sequence is a human donor with Susac syndrome. The sequencing input was CD4+ T cells from PBMCs. Here is the DNA: TGCAGTGCTAGAAACGGAGCCTTACCTTATGGCTACACCTTC. It specifies CSARNGALPYGYTF.